This T cell receptor (beta chain) is drawn from a study of radiation and T cells in renal cell carcinoma (dated by TCRdb to 2018 to 2020). In the study overall: The samples were drawn from a clinical trial, where primary renal cell carcinomas were treated with 15 Gy of stereotactic body radiation therapy and then removed by nephrectomy 4 weeks afterward. TCR beta sequencing covered 50 to 55 samples in total, comprising around 25 tumors and about 27 peripheral blood samples. In the 45 to 65 samples combined, about 4 million unique CDR3 nucleotide sequences were found, encoding 2.5 million or so unique CDR3 amino acid sequences.

About this clone: Its antigen remains unidentified. One base away there is no much larger clone; base qualities are not given.

Read against the paper, the sample's time point label means: baseline pretreatment blood. Read against the paper, the sample's treatment or condition label means: 15 Gy SBRT to primary tumor, nephrectomy 4 weeks later. Serial peripheral blood from radiation-treated patients was sampled at baseline, 2 weeks and 4 weeks after SBRT to track tumor-enriched clonotypes. Every patient had renal cell carcinoma of clear cell pathology. The QIAamp DNA Blood Mini Kit (Qiagen) was used to prepare genomic DNA for TCR sequencing. Samples were included in the analyses only if all quality control checks were passed. Taken from the germline V gene (reference sequence), the CDR1 and CDR2 loops are LNHDA and SQIVND. The trim is 2 bases for V and 2 bases for J, with a gap of 7 bases between the germline ends. Inclusive of the bounding cysteine and phenylalanine, the CDR3 is 15 residues long. The read is trimmed to its CDR3 DNA, 45 bases read in frame from base 1.

TCR beta libraries were generated from genomic DNA with the immunoSEQ kit, following the manufacturer's recommendations. Library preparation used a first multiplex PCR with proprietary primers, then a second PCR adding unique barcodes, with bead cleanups after each round. A positive control reaction and a negative control reaction, both provided in the kit, were run with every batch of samples. The final libraries were assessed on an Agilent 4200 TapeStation D1000 ScreenTape, pooled by volume, and quantified by qPCR. Sequencing was performed on an Illumina NextSeq500 using a MidOutput 150-cycle cartridge, with 156 Read1 cycles, 15 Index1 cycles, and the kit custom primers. The pooled library was loaded at 0.95 to 1 pM with around 20% PhiX control spiked in. Regarding the original processing steps: Vendor-processed data were analyzed in R, and a clonotype was defined as all T cells sharing the same CDR3 nucleotide sequence. In the clone abundance analyses, frequencies were normalized to the 10,000 most abundant clones in each sample. Public T cell clones, which averaged fewer than five per sample, were removed prior to analysis. Tumor-enriched and baseline blood-enriched clonotypes were defined by at least a 32-fold difference in abundance between compartments. A beta-binomial differential abundance model was used to identify clonotypes that were expanded or contracted between blood time points. Tumor-blood repertoire similarity was measured with the Baroni-Urbani and Buser coefficient, and groups were compared using two-tailed Wilcoxon tests in R. TCRdb holds this immuneACCESS table with in-frame rearrangements only. Some clones are missing; in checked studies, unresolved V genes explain under half, and the rest has no known cause. V, J and clone size are those of that table, while D and trimming were read from the DNA. Recorded for this sample are more than 75,000 clones; approximately 80% of them occurred a single time. In total, the top ten clones hold 5% to 7.5% of the sample.

Broad study findings and their caveats: Because pretreatment tumor biopsies were not available, the study could not determine whether clonotypes were already present within the tumor at baseline. Dynamics of the blood repertoire were not tracked past 4 weeks after treatment. Because the trial had a single-armed design, the trial could not examine how radiation dose or scheduling affected the TCR repertoire. An increase in top tumor clonotypes in blood was observed from baseline to 2 weeks post-radiation, followed by contraction by 4 weeks, which was taken to suggest transient expansion of tumor-resident clones.

Sequenced here: blood, sampled from a patient whose treatment included radiotherapy and nephrectomy. The TCR was taken from a man aged 55 to 70 with renal cell carcinoma. Recombination joined TRBV19 with TRBJ2-6; the D gene cannot be resolved reliably. The CDR3 reads as follows: CASSIRVTGANVLTF. The DNA sequence is TGTGCCAGTAGTATACGGGTAACTGGGGCCAACGTCCTGACTTTC. Beyond the CDR3, the reference TRBV19 and TRBJ2-6 genes provide the residues; the full variable domain reads: DGGITQSPKYLFRKEGQNVTLSCEQNLNHDAMYWYRQDPGQGLRLIYYSQIVNDFQKGDIAEGYSVSREKKESFPLTVTSAQKNPTAFYLCASSIRVTGANVLTFGAGSRLTVL.